What follows are 7 T cell receptor beta chains derived from one specimen sequenced in a study of naive and memory T cell subsets. Amplification of ligated cDNA took four PCR rounds with SP2 and nested alpha and beta constant primers. TCRdb reanalysed the 5' RACE reads using MiXCR and keeps one entry per CDR3 protein. The data contain 58,000 or so distinct CDR3 sequences, 6% to 8% of them singletons. An oligonucleotide containing a UMI was ligated to the 3' end of TCR cDNA. All receptors derive from a female donor in good health.

The chain links TRBV2 to TRBJ2-5; 8 bases are shared with TRBD2. Germline values: CDR1 SNHLY, CDR2 FYNNEI. The CDR3 spans 15 residues. Trimming took 6 bases from V and 2 from J; bases not matched to a gene: 8. The CDR3 spells CASREWTSRQETQYF. The CDR3 nucleotides read TGTGCCAGCAGGGAATGGACTAGCAGACAAGAGACCCAGTACTTC. Full variable domain (outside the CDR3, taken from reference TRBV2 and TRBJ2-5): EPEVTQTPSHQVTQMGQEVILRCVPISNHLYFYWYRQILGQKVEFLVSFYNNEISEKSEIFDDQFSVERPDGSNFTLKIRSTKLEDSAMYFCASREWTSRQETQYFGPGTRLLVL.

This clonotype has at least ten counts. The CDR3 DNA sequence: TGTGCCAGCAGCTTGGATGACAGAGCCTATGGCTACACCTTC. Its protein product is CASSLDDRAYGYTF. The V call is TRBV7-9, the J call TRBJ1-2; D is perhaps TRBD1 (5 bases). V was shortened by 3 bases and J by 4 bases, with 12 bases between the two germline ends. CDR1 is SEHNR, CDR2 FQNEAQ, per germline (reference sequence). CDR3 length: 14 amino acids. The full variable domain, completed using reference TRBV7-9 and TRBJ1-2, is DTGVSQNPRHKITKRGQNVTFRCDPISEHNRLYWYRQTLGQGPEFLTYFQNEAQLEKSRLLSDRFSAERPKGSFSTLEIQRTEQGDSAMYLCASSLDDRAYGYTFGSGTRLTVV.

A single count supports this clonotype. This chain joins TRBV7-9 and TRBJ2-3; D not certain. The CDR3 totals 13 residues. Germline V CDR1 and CDR2: SEHNR, FQNEAQ (reference sequence). V lost 5 bases and J lost 2, with 8 bases in between. CDR3 protein: CASSDQVTDTQYF. Here the CDR3 DNA reads TGTGCCAGCAGCGACCAGGTCACAGATACGCAGTATTTT.

This clonotype turned up a few times. The J gene is TRBJ2-5, the V gene TRBV7-2; TRBD2 might be the D (5 bases). This CDR3 is 13 amino acids long. The V gene lost 3 bases and the J gene lost 5 bases, with 10 bases spanning the gap. CDR1 SGHTA and CDR2 FQGNSA come from the germline V gene. The CDR3: CASSLGAVETQYF. The CDR3, as DNA: TGTGCCAGCAGCTTGGGAGCGGTGGAGACCCAGTACTTC. The full variable domain, its missing parts supplied by reference TRBV7-2 and TRBJ2-5, is GAGVSQSPSNKVTEKGKDVELRCDPISGHTALYWYRQSLGQGLEFLIYFQGNSAPDKSGLPSDRFSAERTGGSVSTLTIQRTQQEDSAVYLCASSLGAVETQYFGPGTRLLVL.

This clonotype came up a few times. The rearrangement joins TRBV29-1 to TRBJ1-1; D gene unclear. Germline lookup yields CDR1 SQVTM and CDR2 ANQGSEA. V was cut by 3 bases and J by 4 bases, with 12 bases left in between. This CDR3 region has 13 residues. The CDR3 sequence is CSVDGSLSTEAFF. In nucleotides, the CDR3 is TGCAGCGTTGACGGCTCCTTGAGCACTGAAGCTTTCTTT.

The chain is built from TRBV5-6 and TRBJ2-1; no firm D call. CDR1 and CDR2 from the germline V gene are SGHDT and YYEEEE. CDR3 size: 11 residues. Trimming cost V 4 bases and J 12 bases, with 11 bases left between them. CDR3 loop: CASSRTGLQFF. In nucleotides, the CDR3 is TGTGCCAGCAGCCGGACGGGTCTGCAGTTCTTC.

This chain connects TRBV20-1 to TRBJ1-4; a possible D gene is TRBD1 (5 bases). CDR1 DFQATT and CDR2 SNEGSKA come from the germline V gene (reference sequence). This CDR3 region has 12 residues. The CDR3, as DNA: TGCAGGGGAGGGGATATTAATGAAAAACTGTTTTTT. Protein: CRGGDINEKLFF.